Listed below are T cell receptor beta chains from one sample, sequenced in a study of regulatory T cells in long-lasting Graves disease. TCRdb itself ran the multiplex PCR reads through MiXCR, one entry per CDR3 protein. Of about 660,000 distinct CDR3 sequences in the sample, 25% to 35% were seen once. The sequenced sample was peripheral blood mononuclear cells (PBMCs), obtained when the disease was refractory, from a patient treated with antithyroid drugs. The source is a female donor with Graves disease. CDR3s include the opening cysteine and the closing phenylalanine or tryptophan. D genes are given only for firm matches. The size field is filled for only some rows; it gives once, few, many or a size class.

V,J,size,D,DNA,CDR3
TRBV6-1,TRBJ2-7,-,TRBD1,TGTGCCAGTCAAGGACAGGGATCCTACGAGCAGTACTTC,CASQGQGSYEQYF
TRBV19,TRBJ1-1,few,TRBD1,TGTGCCAGTAGTATAAGCGGAGACAGGGTGGGGACTGAAGCTTTCTTT,CASSISGDRVGTEAFF
TRBV28,TRBJ1-6,many,-,TGTGCCAGCAGTTTTCCCCAAGTGTTTCGTTCACCCCTCCACTTT,CASSFPQVFRSPLHF
TRBV29-1,TRBJ2-5,-,-,TGCAGCGTTCTAAAGGGGGATTCTGAGACCCAGTACTTC,CSVLKGDSETQYF
TRBV6-2/TRBV6-3,TRBJ2-7,-,-,TGTGCCAGCAGCCGCGGGACTCCTGCGAACTACGAGCAGTACTTC,CASSRGTPANYEQYF
TRBV5-6,TRBJ2-3,once,TRBD1,TGTGCCAGCAGAACGGGACAGGGAAGAGCAGATGAAAGCACAGATACGCAGTATTTT,CASRTGQGRADESTDTQYF
TRBV10-3,TRBJ1-5,few,TRBD1,TGTGCCATCAGTGAGTCGTTGGGGACAGGGAGCAATCAGCCCCAGCATTTT,CAISESLGTGSNQPQHF
TRBV11-2,TRBJ2-1,-,TRBD2,TGTGCCAGCAGCAAGGAGACGCTAGCGGGCTACAATGAGCAGTTCTTC,CASSKETLAGYNEQFF
TRBV20-1,TRBJ2-4,many,-,TGCAGTGCCCAGGGGGAGGACGGGGACATTCAGTACTTC,CSAQGEDGDIQYF
TRBV7-8,TRBJ1-1,few,TRBD1,TGTGCCAGCAGCGACCTATACAGGGGGCCTTTGAACACTGAAGCTTTCTTT,CASSDLYRGPLNTEAFF
TRBV6-1,TRBJ2-7,-,-,TGTGCCAGCAGCTCTCGGGAGTCCTACGAGCAGTACTTC,CASSSRESYEQYF
TRBV10-3,TRBJ2-5,many,-,TGTGCCATCAGTGAGTTGGAGACCCAGTACTTC,CAISELETQYF
TRBV5-1,TRBJ1-1,-,-,TGCGCCAGCAGCACCTCCGTGGGGGGGACTGAAGCTTTCTTT,CASSTSVGGTEAFF
TRBV7-3,TRBJ1-4,-,-,TGTGCCAGCAGCTTACAGGGGATCCCTAATGAAAAACTGTTTTTT,CASSLQGIPNEKLFF
TRBV18,TRBJ2-1,few,TRBD2,TGTGCCAGCTCCGGACTAGACGATGAGCAGTTCTTC,CASSGLDDEQFF